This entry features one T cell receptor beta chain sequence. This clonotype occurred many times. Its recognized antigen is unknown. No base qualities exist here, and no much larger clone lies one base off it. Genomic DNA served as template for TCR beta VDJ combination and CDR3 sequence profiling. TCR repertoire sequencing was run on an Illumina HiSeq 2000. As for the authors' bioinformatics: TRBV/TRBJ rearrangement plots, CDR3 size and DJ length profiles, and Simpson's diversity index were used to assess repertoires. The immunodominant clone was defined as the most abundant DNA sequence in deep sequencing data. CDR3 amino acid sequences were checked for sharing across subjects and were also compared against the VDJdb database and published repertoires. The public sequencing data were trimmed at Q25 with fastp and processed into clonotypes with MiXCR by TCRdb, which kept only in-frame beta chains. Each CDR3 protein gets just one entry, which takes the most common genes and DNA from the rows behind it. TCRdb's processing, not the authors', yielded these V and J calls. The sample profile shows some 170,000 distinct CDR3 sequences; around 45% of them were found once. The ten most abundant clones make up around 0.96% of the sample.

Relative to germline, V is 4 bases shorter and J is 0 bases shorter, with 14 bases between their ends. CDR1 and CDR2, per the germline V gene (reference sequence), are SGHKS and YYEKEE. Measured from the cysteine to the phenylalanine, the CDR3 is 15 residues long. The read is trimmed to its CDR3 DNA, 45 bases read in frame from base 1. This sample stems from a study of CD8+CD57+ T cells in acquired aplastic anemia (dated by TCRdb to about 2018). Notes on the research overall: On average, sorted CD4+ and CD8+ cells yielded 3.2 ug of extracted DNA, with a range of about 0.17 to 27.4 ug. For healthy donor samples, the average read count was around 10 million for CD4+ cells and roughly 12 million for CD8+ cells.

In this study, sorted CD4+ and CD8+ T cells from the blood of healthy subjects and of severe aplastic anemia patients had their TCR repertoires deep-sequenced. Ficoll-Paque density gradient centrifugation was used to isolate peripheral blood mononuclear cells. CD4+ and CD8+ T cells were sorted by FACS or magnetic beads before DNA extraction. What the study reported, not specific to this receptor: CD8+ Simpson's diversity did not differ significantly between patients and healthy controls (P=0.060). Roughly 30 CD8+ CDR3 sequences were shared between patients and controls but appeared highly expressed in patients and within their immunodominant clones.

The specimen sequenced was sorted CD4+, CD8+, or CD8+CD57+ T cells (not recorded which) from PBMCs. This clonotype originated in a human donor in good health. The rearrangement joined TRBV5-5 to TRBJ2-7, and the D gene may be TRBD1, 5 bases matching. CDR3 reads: CASSLSDTGSYEQYF. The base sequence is TGTGCCAGCAGCCTATCGGACACTGGCTCCTACGAGCAGTACTTC.